This T cell receptor beta chain was identified in a study of CD8 T cells in ankylosing spondylitis. This clonotype was seen more than once but under ten times. Its cognate antigen is unknown. Study-wide findings and caveats: Made up of 7 to 9 highly homologous variants, a TCR beta motif appeared characteristic of ankylosing spondylitis blood.

By quantitative 5'-RACE with molecular barcodes, the TCR beta libraries were made. MiXCR, applied by TCRdb to the 5' RACE reads, yields one record per CDR3 protein. Among 150,000 to 200,000 distinct CDR3 sequences listed, 30% to 40% were seen once. CDR3 length equals 14 residues. J was trimmed by 5 bases and V by 5 bases; bases with no gene match: 7. Germline assignment: CDR1 SGHRS and CDR2 YFSETQ. Sequenced: synovial fluid, either unsorted or a sorted T cell fraction (not recorded which). The receptor was isolated from a male donor with ankylosing spondylitis. V gene TRBV5-1 combines with J gene TRBJ1-1; 9 nucleotides match TRBD1. The CDR3 bases are TGCGCCAGCAGTCCAAGGGACAGGGAGACTGAAGCTTTCTTT. This gives the protein CASSPRDRETEAFF.